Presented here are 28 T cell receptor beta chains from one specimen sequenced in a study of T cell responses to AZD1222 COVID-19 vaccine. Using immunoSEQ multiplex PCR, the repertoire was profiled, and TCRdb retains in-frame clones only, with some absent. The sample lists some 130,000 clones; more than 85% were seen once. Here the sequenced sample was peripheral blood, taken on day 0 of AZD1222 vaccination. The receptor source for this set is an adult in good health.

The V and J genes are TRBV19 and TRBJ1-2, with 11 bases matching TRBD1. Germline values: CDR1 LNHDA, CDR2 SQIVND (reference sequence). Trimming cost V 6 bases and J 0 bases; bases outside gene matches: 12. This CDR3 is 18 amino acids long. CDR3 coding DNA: TGTGCCAGTAGGCCAGAAGGACAGGGGGCATTCTCTAACTATGGCTACACCTTC. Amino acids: CASRPEGQGAFSNYGYTF.

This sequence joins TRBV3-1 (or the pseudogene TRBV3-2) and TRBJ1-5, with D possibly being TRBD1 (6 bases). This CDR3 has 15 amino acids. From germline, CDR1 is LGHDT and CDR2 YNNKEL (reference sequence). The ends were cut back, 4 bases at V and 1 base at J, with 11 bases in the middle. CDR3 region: CASSRDTTSNQPQHF. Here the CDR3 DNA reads TGTGCCAGCAGCCGGGACACTACAAGCAATCAGCCCCAGCATTTT.

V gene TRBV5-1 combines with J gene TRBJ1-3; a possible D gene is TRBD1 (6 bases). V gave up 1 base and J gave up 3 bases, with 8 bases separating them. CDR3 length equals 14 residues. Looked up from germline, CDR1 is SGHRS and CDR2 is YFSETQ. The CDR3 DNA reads TGCGCCAGCAGCTTGACAGGGTATGGAAACACCATATATTTT. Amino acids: CASSLTGYGNTIYF.

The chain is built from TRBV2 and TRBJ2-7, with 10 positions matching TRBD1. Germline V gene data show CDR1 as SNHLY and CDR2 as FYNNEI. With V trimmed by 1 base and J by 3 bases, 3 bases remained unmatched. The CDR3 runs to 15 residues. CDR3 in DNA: TGTGCCAGCAGTGAAGGGACAGGGGGTCACTACGAGCAGTACTTC. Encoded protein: CASSEGTGGHYEQYF.

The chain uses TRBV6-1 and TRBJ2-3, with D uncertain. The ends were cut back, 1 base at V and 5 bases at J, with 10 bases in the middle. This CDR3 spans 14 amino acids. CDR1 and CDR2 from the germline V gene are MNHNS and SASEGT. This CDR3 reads CASSEGRVGDTQYF. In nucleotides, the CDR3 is TGTGCCAGCAGTGAAGGAAGGGTTGGAGATACGCAGTATTTT.

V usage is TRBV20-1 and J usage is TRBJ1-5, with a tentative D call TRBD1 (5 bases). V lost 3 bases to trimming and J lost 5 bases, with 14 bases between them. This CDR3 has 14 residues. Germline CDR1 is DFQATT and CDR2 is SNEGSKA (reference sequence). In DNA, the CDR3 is TGCAGTGCTAGTGACGCCAGGGCCCATCAGCCCCAGCATTTT. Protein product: CSASDARAHQPQHF.

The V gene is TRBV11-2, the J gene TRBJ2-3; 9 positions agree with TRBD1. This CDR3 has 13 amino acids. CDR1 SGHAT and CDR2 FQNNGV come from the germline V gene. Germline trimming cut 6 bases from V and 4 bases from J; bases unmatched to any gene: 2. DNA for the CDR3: TGTGCCAGCAGGGGACAGGGTTCAGATACGCAGTATTTT. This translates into CASRGQGSDTQYF.

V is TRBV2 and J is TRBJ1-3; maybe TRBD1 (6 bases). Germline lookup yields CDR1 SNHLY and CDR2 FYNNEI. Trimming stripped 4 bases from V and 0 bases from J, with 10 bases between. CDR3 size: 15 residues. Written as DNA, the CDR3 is TGTGCCAGCAGTGGCGGACAGTTCTCTGGAAACACCATATATTTT. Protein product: CASSGGQFSGNTIYF.

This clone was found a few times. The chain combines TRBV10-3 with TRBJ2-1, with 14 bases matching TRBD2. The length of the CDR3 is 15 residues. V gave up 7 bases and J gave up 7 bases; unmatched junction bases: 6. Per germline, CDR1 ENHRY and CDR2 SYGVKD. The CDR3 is CAITPGLAGENEQFF. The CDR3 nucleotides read TGTGCCATCACCCCGGGACTAGCGGGAGAGAATGAGCAGTTCTTC.

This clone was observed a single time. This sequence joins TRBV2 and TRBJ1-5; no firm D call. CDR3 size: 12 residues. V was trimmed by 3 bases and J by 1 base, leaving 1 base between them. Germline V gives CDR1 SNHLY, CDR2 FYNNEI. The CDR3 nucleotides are TGTGCCAGCAGTGAGAGCAATCAGCCCCAGCATTTT. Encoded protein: CASSESNQPQHF. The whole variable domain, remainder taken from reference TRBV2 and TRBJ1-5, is EPEVTQTPSHQVTQMGQEVILRCVPISNHLYFYWYRQILGQKVEFLVSFYNNEISEKSEIFDDQFSVERPDGSNFTLKIRSTKLEDSAMYFCASSESNQPQHFGDGTRLSIL.

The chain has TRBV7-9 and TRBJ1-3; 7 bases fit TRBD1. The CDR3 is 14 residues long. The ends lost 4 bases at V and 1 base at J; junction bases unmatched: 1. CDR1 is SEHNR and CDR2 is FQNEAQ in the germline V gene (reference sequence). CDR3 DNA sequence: TGTGCCAGCAGCTCCAGGGGGTCTGGAAACACCATATATTTT. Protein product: CASSSRGSGNTIYF.

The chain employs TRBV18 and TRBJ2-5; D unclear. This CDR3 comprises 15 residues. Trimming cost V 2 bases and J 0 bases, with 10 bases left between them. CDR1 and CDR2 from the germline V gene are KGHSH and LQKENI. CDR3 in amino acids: CASSPGVANQETQYF. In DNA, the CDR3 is TGTGCCAGCTCACCAGGGGTCGCAAACCAAGAGACCCAGTACTTC.

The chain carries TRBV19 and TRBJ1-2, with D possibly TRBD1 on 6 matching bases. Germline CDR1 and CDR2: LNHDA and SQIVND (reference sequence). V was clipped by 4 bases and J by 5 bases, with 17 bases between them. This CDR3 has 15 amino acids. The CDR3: CASSNNRQEVYGYTF. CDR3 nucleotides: TGTGCCAGTAGTAACAACCGACAGGAAGTATATGGCTACACCTTC.

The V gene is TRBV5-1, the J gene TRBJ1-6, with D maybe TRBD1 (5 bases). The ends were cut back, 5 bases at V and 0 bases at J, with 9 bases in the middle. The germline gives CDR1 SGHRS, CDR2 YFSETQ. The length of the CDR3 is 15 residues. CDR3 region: CASRQDGSYNSPLHF. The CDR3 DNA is TGCGCCAGCAGACAGGATGGCTCCTATAATTCACCCCTCCACTTT.

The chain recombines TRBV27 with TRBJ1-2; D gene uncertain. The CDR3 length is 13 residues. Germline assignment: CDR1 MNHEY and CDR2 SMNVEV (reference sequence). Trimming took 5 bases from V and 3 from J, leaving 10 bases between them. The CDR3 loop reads CASSVRGDYGYTF. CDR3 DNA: TGTGCCAGCAGTGTCCGGGGAGACTATGGCTACACCTTC.

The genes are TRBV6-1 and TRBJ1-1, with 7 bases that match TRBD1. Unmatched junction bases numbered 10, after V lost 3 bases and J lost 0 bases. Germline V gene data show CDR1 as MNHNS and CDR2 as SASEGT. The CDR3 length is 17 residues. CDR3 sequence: CASSDTAMGQLNTEAFF. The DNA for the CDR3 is TGTGCCAGCAGTGATACCGCCATGGGACAGCTGAACACTGAAGCTTTCTTT.

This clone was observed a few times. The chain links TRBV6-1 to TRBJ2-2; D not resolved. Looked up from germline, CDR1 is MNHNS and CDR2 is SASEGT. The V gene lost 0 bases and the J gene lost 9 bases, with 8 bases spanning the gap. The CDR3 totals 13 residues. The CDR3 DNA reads TGTGCCAGCAGTGAAGCACTTATCCGGGAGCTGTTTTTT. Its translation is CASSEALIRELFF.

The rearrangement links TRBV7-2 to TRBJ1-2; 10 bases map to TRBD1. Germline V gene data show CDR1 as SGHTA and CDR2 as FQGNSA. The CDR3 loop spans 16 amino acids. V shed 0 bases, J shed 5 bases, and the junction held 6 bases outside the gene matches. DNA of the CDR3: TGTGCCAGCAGCTTAGCCTCGGGGACAGGGGTTTATGGCTACACCTTC. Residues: CASSLASGTGVYGYTF.

The CDR3 is CATHPPLNSSYNEQFF. As DNA, the CDR3 is TGTGCCACCCACCCCCCCCTGAACAGCTCCTACAATGAGCAGTTCTTC. The V and J genes are TRBV27 and TRBJ2-1; D unresolved. Germline V CDR1 and CDR2: MNHEY, SMNVEV (reference sequence). V lost 10 bases and J lost 0, with 19 bases in between. This CDR3 contains 16 residues.

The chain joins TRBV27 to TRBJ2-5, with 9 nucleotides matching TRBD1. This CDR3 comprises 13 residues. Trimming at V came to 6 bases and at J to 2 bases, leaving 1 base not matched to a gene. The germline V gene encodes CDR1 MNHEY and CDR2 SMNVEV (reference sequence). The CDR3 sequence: CASRGTGQETQYF. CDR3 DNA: TGTGCCAGCAGGGGGACAGGGCAAGAGACCCAGTACTTC.

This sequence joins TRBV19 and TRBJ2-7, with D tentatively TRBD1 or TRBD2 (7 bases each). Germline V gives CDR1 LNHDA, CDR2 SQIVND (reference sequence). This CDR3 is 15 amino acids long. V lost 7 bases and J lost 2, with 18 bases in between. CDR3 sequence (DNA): TGTGCCAGTACAGGGGGAGGGGACCCCCCCTACGAGCAGTACTTC. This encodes CASTGGGDPPYEQYF.

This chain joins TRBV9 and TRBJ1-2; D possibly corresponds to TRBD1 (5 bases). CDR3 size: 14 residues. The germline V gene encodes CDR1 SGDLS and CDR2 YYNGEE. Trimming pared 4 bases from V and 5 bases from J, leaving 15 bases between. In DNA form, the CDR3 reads TGTGCCAGCAGCCTTCAGGGCAGCCAGTATGGCTACACCTTC. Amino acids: CASSLQGSQYGYTF.

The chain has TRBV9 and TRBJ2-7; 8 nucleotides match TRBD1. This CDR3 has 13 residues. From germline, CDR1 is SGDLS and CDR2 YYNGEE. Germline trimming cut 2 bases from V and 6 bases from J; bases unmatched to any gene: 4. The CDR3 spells CASSVGQVGEQYF. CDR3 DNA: TGTGCCAGCAGCGTGGGACAGGTGGGCGAGCAGTACTTC.

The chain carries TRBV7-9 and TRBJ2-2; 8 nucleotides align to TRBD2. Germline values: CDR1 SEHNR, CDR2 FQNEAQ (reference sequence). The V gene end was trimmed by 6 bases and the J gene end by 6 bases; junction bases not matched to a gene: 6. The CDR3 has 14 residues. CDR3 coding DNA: TGTGCCAGCAGTTCAGTAGCGGGGCCCGGGGAGCTGTTTTTT. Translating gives CASSSVAGPGELFF.

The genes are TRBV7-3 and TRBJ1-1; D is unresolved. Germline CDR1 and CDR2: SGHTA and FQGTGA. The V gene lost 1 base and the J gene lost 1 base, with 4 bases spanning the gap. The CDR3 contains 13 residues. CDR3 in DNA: TGTGCCAGCAGCTTAATAGAGAACACTGAAGCTTTCTTT. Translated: CASSLIENTEAFF.

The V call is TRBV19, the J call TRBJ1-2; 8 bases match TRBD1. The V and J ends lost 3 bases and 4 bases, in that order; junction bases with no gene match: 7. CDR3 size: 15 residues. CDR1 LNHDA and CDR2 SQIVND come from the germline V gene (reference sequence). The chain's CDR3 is CASSIATGGIYGYTF. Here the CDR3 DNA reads TGTGCCAGTAGTATTGCTACAGGGGGGATCTATGGCTACACCTTC.

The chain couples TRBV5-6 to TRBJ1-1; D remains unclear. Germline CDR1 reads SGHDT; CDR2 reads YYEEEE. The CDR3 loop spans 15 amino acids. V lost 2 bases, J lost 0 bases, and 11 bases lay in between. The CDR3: CASSLGPLLNTEAFF. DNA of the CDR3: TGTGCCAGCAGCTTAGGCCCGCTCTTGAACACTGAAGCTTTCTTT.

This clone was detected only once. DNA of the CDR3: TGCGCCAGCAGCTTGGCGGGGGGTCAGCCCCAGCATTTT. Amino acids: CASSLAGGQPQHF. The gene calls are TRBV5-1 and TRBJ1-5; maybe TRBD1 (5 bases). The CDR3 contains 13 residues. Trimming stripped 0 bases from V and 6 bases from J, with 7 bases between. The germline V gene encodes CDR1 SGHRS and CDR2 YFSETQ.